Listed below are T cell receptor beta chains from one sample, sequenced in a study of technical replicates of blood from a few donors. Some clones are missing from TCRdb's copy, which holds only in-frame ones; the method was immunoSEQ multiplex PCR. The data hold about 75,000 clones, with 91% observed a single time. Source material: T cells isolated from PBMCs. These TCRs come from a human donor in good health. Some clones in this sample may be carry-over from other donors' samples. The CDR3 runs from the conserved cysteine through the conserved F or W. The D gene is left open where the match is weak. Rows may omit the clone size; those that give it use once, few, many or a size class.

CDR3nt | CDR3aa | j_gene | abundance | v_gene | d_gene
TGTGCCAGCAGCTTGGAACGGGTCCCGAACACTGAAGCTTTCTTT | CASSLERVPNTEAFF | TRBJ1-1 | - | TRBV5-8 | -
TGCGCCAGCAGTCAATGGCGGGAGCCCTCCTACGAGCAGTACTTC | CASSQWREPSYEQYF | TRBJ2-7 | - | TRBV23-1 | TRBD2
TGTGCCAGTAGTGTATCGGACCCAGGGTACCTAGTGGAGCCCCAGCATTTT | CASSVSDPGYLVEPQHF | TRBJ1-5 | - | TRBV19 | -
TGTGCCACCAGCAGGGGAGGAGAACAGAACTATGGCTACACCTTC | CATSRGGEQNYGYTF | TRBJ1-2 | - | TRBV15 | -
TGTGCCAGCAGCCAACGACAAGGGGGAGAAGGTACGCAGTATTTT | CASSQRQGGEGTQYF | TRBJ2-3 | - | TRBV14 | -
TGTGCCAGTAGTATCCCCGGGAATCAGCCCCAGCATTTT | CASSIPGNQPQHF | TRBJ1-5 | once | TRBV19 | -
TGCGCCAGCAGAACTGTAGTACAGGATGAGCAGTTCTTC | CASRTVVQDEQFF | TRBJ2-1 | - | TRBV10-1 | -
TGTGCCAGCAGTGACCGGGGGGCGAATAGGAAAGGGAACAATCAGCCCCAGCATTTT | CASSDRGANRKGNNQPQHF | TRBJ1-5 | - | TRBV2 | -
TGTGCCAGCAGCTATGGACAGAGCAATTTAGAGACCCAGTACTTC | CASSYGQSNLETQYF | TRBJ2-5 | - | TRBV7-9 | -
TGTGCCAGCTCGGGAGATACGCAGTATTTT | CASSGDTQYF | TRBJ2-3 | - | TRBV13 | -
TGTGCCAGCAGTTTGGCCAGGGAACATGGCTACACCTTC | CASSLAREHGYTF | TRBJ1-2 | - | TRBV28 | -
TGTGCCGGAGACGAGCAGTACTTC | CAGDEQYF | TRBJ2-7 | once | TRBV7-2 | -
TGCGCCAGCAGTCTAGCGGGTGGGTACACAGATACGCAGTATTTT | CASSLAGGYTDTQYF | TRBJ2-3 | - | TRBV4-3 | TRBD2
TGTGCCAGCTCAAATCCAGGGGGCTATGGCTACACCTTC | CASSNPGGYGYTF | TRBJ1-2 | - | TRBV18 | TRBD1
TGTGCCAGCAGTTTACCCCCTGGACAGGGGTGGAACACTGAAGCTTTCTTT | CASSLPPGQGWNTEAFF | TRBJ1-1 | - | TRBV27 | TRBD1
TGTGCCTGGAAGCGTGCAGGGAAAAATGAAAAACTGTTTTTT | CAWKRAGKNEKLFF | TRBJ1-4 | - | TRBV30 | -
TGTGCCAGCAGTGATCCCGGACAGGGTGTGGAGACCCAGTACTTC | CASSDPGQGVETQYF | TRBJ2-5 | once | TRBV6-1 | TRBD1
TGCGCCAGCAGCCGAATCGGGGGCTCTGGAAACACCATATATTTT | CASSRIGGSGNTIYF | TRBJ1-3 | - | TRBV4-1 | -
TGTGCCAGCAGCCTCAGACAGGGAGCTAACTATGGCTACACCTTC | CASSLRQGANYGYTF | TRBJ1-2 | - | TRBV7-8 | TRBD1
TGTGCCAGCAGCTTAGGAGGGAGTGAGCAGTTCTTC | CASSLGGSEQFF | TRBJ2-1 | - | TRBV11-3 | -
TGTGCCAGCAGTGAAGGCAGGACTCCTAACTATGGCTACACCTTC | CASSEGRTPNYGYTF | TRBJ1-2 | - | TRBV6-1 | -
TGTGCCAGCATATCGGGTGGTACTGAAGCTTTCTTT | CASISGGTEAFF | TRBJ1-1 | few | TRBV6-5 | -
TGTGCCAGCAGCCAACAGGGCGGAGAGACCCAGTACTTC | CASSQQGGETQYF | TRBJ2-5 | - | TRBV6-1 | -